This T cell receptor (beta chain) was documented in a study of identical twins (TCRdb year 2016). As for the study more broadly: To test whether fetal clonotypes persist, this study deep-sequenced TCR alpha and beta repertoires from monozygotic twins, from unrelated adults of various ages, and from cord blood. To rule out contamination, replicate twin experiments were performed at different times with different library preparation protocols.

From the germline V gene, CDR1 is MNHEY and CDR2 is SVGEGT. V is trimmed back by 7 bases and J by 2 bases, and the junction contains 9 bases that no gene match accounts for. From its cysteine to its phenylalanine, the CDR3 spans 15 amino acids. Here the CDR3 DNA is all that survives: 45 bases in frame from base 1. Only healthy Caucasian donors were included. Three pairs of female monozygotic twins, all aged 18 to 29 years, made up the twin cohort. Using Miltenyi CD45RO+ enrichment and human naive T-cell isolation kits, memory (CD45RO+) and naive T cells were isolated from PBMC. A word on this clonotype: Its antigen specificity is not known. Per-base qualities were not stored, and no clone one base away is much larger.

General study outcomes and caveats: Recombination models systematically underestimated out-of-frame TCR alpha sharing in monozygotic twins but agreed with sharing between unrelated individuals. Abundant cord blood beta clonotypes carried fewer insertions; young adult naive repertoires showed a weaker similar trend, while memory repertoires showed none. Zero-insertion analyses could be partly confounded by invariant T cells such as MAIT and iNKT, although diverse VJ usage argued against such confounding for most clonotypes. Excess twin sharing in beta out-of-frame sequences was weaker because fewer shared sequences lowered the signal-to-noise ratio. Because the same donors could not be followed over many years, conclusions were based on cross-sectional statistical analysis. Compared with coincidental sharing between unrelated individuals, out-of-frame TCR alpha sequences shared between twins showed an excess of sequences with low generation probability.

The library was generated by 5' RACE. TCRdb shows the sequencer as Illumina HiSeq 2000. Template switching introduced a universal primer binding site; the final cDNA contained a unique molecular identifier, enabling accurate counting of TCR cDNA molecules. Specific primers in the conserved constant-segment region were used to synthesize first-strand cDNA for TCR alpha and beta chains. Each cDNA library was double barcoded, with a SMART-Mk sample barcode plus Illumina barcodes, to control for contamination. Two successive PCR steps introduced TruSeq adapter sequences along with Illumina sample barcodes. The Illumina HiSeq platform was used with custom primers to sequence TCR alpha and beta cDNA libraries. From the authors' description of their analysis: MiGEC was used to process raw reads and extract unique molecular identifiers, and MiXCR was used to find CDR3 positions. For each individual, recombination models were inferred using an EM algorithm with the repgenHMM and IGoR tools. The analysis of shared clonotypes was done with the tcR package in R, with sharing normalized by the product of cloneset sizes. To study raw recombination free of thymic and clonal selection effects, out-of-frame nonproductive sequences were analyzed. TCRdb trimmed the raw reads at Q25, called clones with MiXCR and kept productive beta chains. Each CDR3 protein gets just one entry, which takes the most common genes and DNA from the rows behind it. Here the V and J calls rest on TCRdb's processing, not on the authors' analysis. This sample lists under 250,000 distinct CDR3 sequences; over 9.5% were detected once. The ten most abundant clones make up around 4% of the sample.

These data were likewise used in another study, on yellow fever vaccine responses in identical twins. As noted in the second study: According to the authors, in identical twins the way T cells responded to vaccination appeared partly convergent and partly personalized. In the study, vaccine-responding T cell clones were precisely tracked in identical twins.

The sequence is built from TRBV6-2 or TRBV6-3 and TRBJ2-3; 7 of the junction bases match TRBD2. The TCR comes from a woman between 18 and 29 years old in good health. Sequenced material: memory (CD45RO+) T cells sorted from blood. The sample's cell subset or site label, in plain terms: CD45RO+ enriched T cells. Read as DNA, the sequence is TGTGCCAGCAACCCGGGGCTAGCGGCCACAGATACGCAGTATTTT. Translated, it gives CASNPGLAATDTQYF.